The next 3 T cell receptor beta chains were all read from a single sample in a study of human T cells and chemical hapten exposure. Time point in this sample: patch test 1, 2 weeks after DPC sensitization. Treatment defined: therapeutic diphenylcyclopropenone sensitization with weekly scalp DPC. TCRdb reanalysed the RACE reads using MiXCR and keeps one entry per CDR3 protein. This sample has tens of thousands of distinct CDR3 sequences; about 9.3% occur once, and the top ten carry about 14%. The source was whole blood, collected in connection with sensitization to the hapten diphenylcyclopropenone (DPC). These receptors were obtained from a woman in her forties with alopecia areata. Some clones in this sample may be carry-over from other donors' samples.

The J gene is TRBJ2-5, the V gene TRBV2, with D maybe TRBD2 (6 bases). Trimming took 5 bases from V and 3 from J, leaving 10 bases between them. The CDR3 extends over 13 amino acids. CDR1 and CDR2 (germline): SNHLY, FYNNEI. The CDR3 DNA reads TGTGCCAGCAGTAGGGACTTTGAAGAGACCCAGTACTTC. Translating gives CASSRDFEETQYF.

This chain joins TRBV3-1 and TRBJ2-3, with a possible D match to TRBD2 (7 bases). Per germline, CDR1 LGHDT and CDR2 YNNKEL (reference sequence). The CDR3 totals 15 residues. V was cut by 5 bases and J by 1 base, with 13 bases left in between. CDR3: CASSAGASGTDTQYF. DNA for the CDR3: TGTGCCAGCAGCGCGGGGGCGTCGGGCACAGATACGCAGTATTTT.

This clonotype was seen a few times. This chain joins TRBV7-3 and TRBJ1-1; 7 bases are shared with TRBD1. CDR1 SGHTA and CDR2 FQGTGA come from the germline V gene. Trimming at V came to 5 bases and at J to 4 bases, leaving 7 bases not matched to a gene. The CDR3 covers 14 residues. Here the CDR3 reads CASSPGTEITEAFF. As DNA, the CDR3 is TGTGCCAGCAGCCCAGGGACAGAGATCACTGAAGCTTTCTTT.